This TCR beta chain was captured in a study of blood T cell repertoires in COVID-19. Study-wide background: T cells, B-cell-depleted T cells, or PBMCs provided the cDNA or gDNA that served as material.

V lost 3 bases and J lost 6, with 11 bases in between. This CDR3 has 13 amino acids. The germline V gene encodes CDR1 MDHEN and CDR2 SYDVKM. How the authors handled the data: Estimation of nucleated cell counts was performed using reference gene primer amplification. Here immunoSEQ multiplex PCR was the method, and the copy in TCRdb shows in-frame clones only, minus some. For V, J and clone size, that table is used; D and trimming come from the DNA. The table shows about 64,000 clones, with 75% to 95% occurring only once. The source material was peripheral blood. The rearrangement joins TRBV28 to TRBJ1-1, with TRBD1 as a possible D gene (5 bases). This clonotype originated in a woman aged 80 or older with active COVID-19. CDR3 coding DNA: TGTGCCAGCAGTTTGCAGGGCCGCTCTGAAGCTTTCTTT. Its protein is CASSLQGRSEAFF.